A selection of T cell receptor beta chains follows, all from one sample in a study of cytomegalovirus exposure and HLA in healthy donors. Some clones are missing from TCRdb's copy, which holds only in-frame ones; the method was immunoSEQ multiplex PCR. The table has 150,000 to 200,000 clones, roughly 91% seen once. Sequenced: PBMCs. The receptors come from a man aged 18 to 30 in good health and CMV-seropositive. CDR3s include the opening cysteine and the closing phenylalanine or tryptophan. The D gene is left open where the match is weak. Clone size appears in some rows only: once, few, many, or a class for an expanded clone.

d_call	v_call	clone_size	j_call	cdr3_aa	cdr3_nt
NA	TRBV19	NA	TRBJ2-2	CASSMILGTSGELFF	TGTGCCAGTAGTATGATTTTGGGGACATCCGGGGAGCTGTTTTTT
TRBD1	TRBV5-1	NA	TRBJ2-7	CASSEGQGHYEQYF	TGCGCCAGCAGCGAAGGACAGGGGCACTACGAGCAGTACTTC
TRBD2	TRBV7-3	once	TRBJ2-1	CASSLGTSNNEQFF	TGTGCCAGCAGCTTAGGGACTAGTAACAATGAGCAGTTCTTC
NA	TRBV11-3	NA	TRBJ2-1	CASSLVAGSYNEQFF	TGTGCCAGCAGCTTAGTTGCGGGGTCCTACAATGAGCAGTTCTTC
NA	TRBV29-1	NA	TRBJ2-3	CSVELGEGTDTQYF	TGCAGCGTTGAACTGGGGGAGGGCACAGATACGCAGTATTTT
NA	TRBV30	NA	TRBJ1-2	CAWRFRGIPNYGYTF	TGTGCCTGGAGGTTCCGAGGTATTCCGAACTATGGCTACACCTTC
NA	TRBV7-3	NA	TRBJ1-1	CASSLGQSPLNTEAFF	TGTGCCAGCAGCCTCGGACAGTCACCCTTGAACACTGAAGCTTTCTTT
TRBD2	TRBV4-1	NA	TRBJ2-1	CASSPLAGWDEQFF	TGCGCCAGCAGCCCACTAGCGGGTTGGGATGAGCAGTTCTTC
NA	TRBV2	NA	TRBJ2-5	CASSGSIARGETQYF	TGTGCCAGCAGTGGTAGTATTGCGAGGGGGGAGACCCAGTACTTC
NA	TRBV7-2	NA	TRBJ2-5	CASSLRSIFGRQETQYF	TGTGCCAGCAGCCTTCGGTCGATATTCGGGAGACAAGAGACCCAGTACTTC
TRBD2	TRBV18	NA	TRBJ2-2	CASSPLGLAGADTGELFF	TGTGCCAGCTCACCCCTTGGTCTAGCGGGAGCGGACACCGGGGAGCTGTTTTTT